The next 3 T cell receptor beta chains were all read from a single sample in a study of blood T cell repertoires in COVID-19. Generated by immunoSEQ multiplex PCR, the TCRdb table keeps only in-frame clones and is missing some. The sample lists a few hundred thousand clones, more than 85% occurring once. Sequencing was performed on PBMCs or T cells enriched from blood (not recorded which). The receptor set was obtained from a woman aged 25 to 45 who had recovered from COVID-19.

This rearrangement joins TRBV4-2 to TRBJ1-1; possibly TRBD1 for D (5 bases). The CDR3 extends over 13 amino acids. Germline assignment: CDR1 LGHNA and CDR2 YNFKEQ. Trimming removed 0 bases from V and 10 bases from J, with 12 bases in between. CDR3 nucleotides: TGTGCCAGCAGCCAAGATCAGAGGCAGGGAGCTTTCTTT. Protein sequence: CASSQDQRQGAFF.

This clone was seen once. CDR3: CASSQVGYSYEQYF. The DNA for the CDR3 is TGTGCCAGCAGCCAGGTGGGCTACTCCTACGAGCAGTACTTC. The chain is built from TRBV6-5 and TRBJ2-7, with D uncertain. The CDR3 consists of 14 residues. Germline loops: CDR1 MNHEY, CDR2 SVGAGI. Trimming removed 6 bases from V and 0 bases from J, with 12 bases in between.

V and J are TRBV6-5 and TRBJ1-6, with TRBD1 matching 8 bases. CDR3 length: 13 amino acids. V shed 6 bases, J shed 10 bases, and the junction held 5 bases outside the gene matches. Germline V lookup: CDR1 MNHEY, CDR2 SVGAGI. CDR3 in amino acids: CASRDRDRSPLHF. CDR3 DNA sequence: TGTGCCAGCAGGGACAGGGATCGGTCACCCCTCCACTTT.